Shown below are 15 T cell receptor beta chains from a single sample sequenced in a study of tumor and adjacent non-tumor tissue in lung cancer. RNA was extracted from bulk tissue without any cell sorting. More than 3 cm separated this lung sample from the edge of the tumor. The library came from three nested PCR rounds adapted from ARM-PCR protocols. Each CDR3 protein gets one entry after TCRdb re-called the multiplex PCR reads with MiXCR. The sample lists about 110,000 distinct CDR3 sequences; under 65% were seen once. Sequenced material: distant non-tumor lung tissue. The origin of the receptors is a man aged 55 to 69 with non-small cell lung cancer.

Details on this clonotype: The junction does not match germline at one end; this may be a read error. The V gene is TRBV24-1, the J gene TRBJ2-1, with TRBD1 matching 7 bases. In germline, CDR1 is KGHDR, CDR2 SFDVKD. The CDR3 loop spans 17 amino acids. Here the CDR3 reads CATSDSPDRVRRNDQFF. The CDR3 nucleotides are TGTGCCACCAGTGATTCCCCCGACAGGGTAAGGAGAAATGATCAGTTCTTC.

This clonotype turned up a few times. The chain carries TRBV15 and TRBJ2-4; maybe TRBD1 (6 bases). The germline V and J ends were trimmed by 0 bases and 6 bases, with 18 bases remaining between them. Germline lookup yields CDR1 LNHNV and CDR2 YYDKDF (reference sequence). CDR3 length: 17 residues. The CDR3 loop is CATSREGAEARGNIQYF. The CDR3 DNA sequence: TGTGCCACCAGCAGAGAAGGTGCAGAGGCCAGGGGAAACATTCAGTACTTC.

For this clonotype: A read error may explain this, as a much larger clone is one base away. The V and J genes are TRBV4-3 and TRBJ2-7; 10 bases are shared with TRBD2. Germline V gene lookup returns CDR1 LGHNA and CDR2 YSLEER. The CDR3 contains 19 residues. J gave up 0 bases and V 0 bases, and 11 bases lay outside the gene matches. CDR3 protein: CASSQDLTSGIGGSYEQYF. DNA for the CDR3: TGCGCCAGCAGCCAAGATCTAACTAGCGGGATAGGGGGCTCCTACGAGCAGTACTTC.

The chain combines TRBV20-1 with TRBJ1-2; TRBD1 matches at 10 bases. The length of the CDR3 is 16 residues. Losses at the gene ends were 6 bases for V and 6 bases for J; bases not matched to a gene: 16. Germline values: CDR1 DFQATT, CDR2 SNEGSKA (reference sequence). CDR3 bases: TGCAGTGCCCTACCTACCTTCAGGACAGGGGGGGATGGCTACACCTTC. It translates to CSALPTFRTGGDGYTF.

To note about this clonotype: The conserved phenylalanine or tryptophan is not found at the CDR3 terminus, so this likely reflects a read error. This chain connects TRBV5-6 to TRBJ2-7; no reliable D call. V gave up 5 bases and J gave up 3 bases, with 15 bases separating them. The CDR3 length is 14 residues. The germline V gene has CDR1 SGHDT and CDR2 YYEEEE. Here the CDR3 reads CASSLRLSLYEQYS. The DNA of the CDR3 is TGTGCCAGCAGTTTGCGTTTGAGTCTCTACGAGCAGTACTCC.

Notes on this clonotype: A clone one base away is much larger, so this may be a read error. The V and J genes are TRBV12-3 or TRBV12-4 and TRBJ2-5; the D is unclear. V was pared by 7 bases and J by 4 bases, with 19 bases between. This CDR3 has 15 amino acids. DNA of the CDR3: TGTGCCAGCAAACCCGACTTGGGGATGGGAGAGACCCAGTACTTC. Amino acids: CASKPDLGMGETQYF.

About this clonotype itself: An end of the junction differs from the germline gene, which may be a read error. This sequence joins TRBV5-1 and TRBJ2-3, with D possibly called TRBD1 or TRBD2 (6 bases each). The CDR3 is 15 amino acids. The germline V gene has CDR1 SGHRS and CDR2 YFSETQ. For the CDR3, the DNA is TGCTCCAGCAGCTTGCCGGGGGCCTACACAGATACGCAGTATTTT. This sequence encodes CSSSLPGAYTDTQYF.

A remark on this clonotype: One end of the junction fails to match germline, which may point to a read error. CDR3 region: CASSDGMGLGNQPQHF. In nucleotides, the CDR3 is TGTGCTAGCAGTGACGGGATGGGGTTGGGGAATCAGCCTCAGCATTTT. The J gene is TRBJ1-5, the V gene TRBV6-1; D uncertain. Per the germline V gene, CDR1 is MNHNS and CDR2 is SASEGT. The CDR3 spans 16 residues.

Concerning this clonotype itself: At one boundary the junction diverges from the germline segment, which might be a read error. The chain couples TRBV6-2 or TRBV6-3 to TRBJ2-2; TRBD1 matches at 8 bases. CDR1 is MNHEY and CDR2 is SVGEGT in the germline V gene. The CDR3 extends over 16 amino acids. CDR3 loop: CASSSRTGTSTGELFF. The CDR3 DNA follows: TGTGCCAGCAGTTCCAGGACAGGGACGAGCACCGGGGAACTGTTTTTT.

This clonotype was seen a single time. Being one base from a much bigger clone, this may be a read error. The chain links TRBV7-9 to TRBJ2-7, with 7 bases identical to TRBD2. Per the germline V gene, CDR1 is SEHNR and CDR2 is FQNEAQ (reference sequence). There are 13 residues in the CDR3. In DNA form, the CDR3 reads TGTGTCAGCAGCCAGCGGGGAGCCTACGAGCAGTACTTC. Translation gives CVSSQRGAYEQYF.

The chain joins TRBV5-6 to TRBJ2-1; 7 bases are a match to TRBD1. The CDR3 is made up of 13 amino acids. V shed 6 bases and J 7 bases; nucleotides not matched to a gene: 7. Germline CDR1 reads SGHDT; CDR2 reads YYEEEE. The CDR3: CASNRGQKNEQFF. The CDR3, as DNA: TGTGCCAGCAACAGGGGACAGAAGAATGAGCAGTTCTTC.

Concerning this clonotype: Mismatch with germline at one junction end may stem from a read error. The chain uses TRBV10-3 and TRBJ1-1, with TRBD1 identical over 9 bases. CDR1 ENHRY and CDR2 SYGVKD come from the germline V gene. The CDR3 is made up of 15 amino acids. The CDR3 bases are TGTGTCATCAGTGCGAGGGGACAGGGGAACACTGAAGCTTTCTTT. Residues: CVISARGQGNTEAFF.

A word on this clonotype: Sequence at one end of the junction differs from germline and may be a read error. The chain is built from TRBV6-2 or TRBV6-3 and TRBJ2-5; a weak D match, TRBD2 (7 bases). The germline gives CDR1 MNHEY, CDR2 SVGEGT. This CDR3 region has 17 residues. The chain's CDR3 is CASNDPGQGRVQETQCF. The CDR3 nucleotides are TGTGCCAGCAACGATCCTGGGCAGGGGAGGGTTCAAGAGACCCAGTGCTTC.

This clonotype was found many times. The junction differs from germline at one of its ends, possibly a read error. The rearrangement uses TRBV5-6 and TRBJ1-6; D call uncertain. This CDR3 contains 12 residues. Germline V gives CDR1 SGHDT, CDR2 YYEEEE. CDR3 sequence: CASNSYNSPLHF. CDR3 nucleotide sequence: TGTGCCAGCAACTCCTACAATTCACCCCTCCACTTT. The variable domain in full, with the rest retrieved from reference TRBV5-6 and TRBJ1-6, is DAGVTQSPTHLIKTRGQQVTLRCSPKSGHDTVSWYQQALGQGPQFIFQYYEEEERQRGNFPDRFSGHQFPNYSSELNVNALLLGDSALYLCASNSYNSPLHFGNGTRLTVT.

Note on this clonotype: This may be a read error, as it is one base from a much larger clone. This chain connects TRBV6-6 to TRBJ2-7; 10 nucleotides agree with TRBD1. This CDR3 region has 17 residues. The germline V gene has CDR1 MNHNY and CDR2 SVGAGI (reference sequence). V lost 6 bases and J lost 0; bases outside the gene matches: 11. This CDR3 reads CASRRNSGTGVSYEQYF. The CDR3 DNA is TGTGCCAGCAGGCGTAACTCCGGGACAGGGGTCTCCTACGAGCAGTACTTC.